This T cell receptor (beta chain) comes out of a study of control samples from healthy donors and cancer patients (TCRdb year 2020). V lost 0 bases and J lost 9 bases; the stretch between them is 4 bases long. The CDR3 starts with the cysteine, ends with the phenylalanine, and has 11 residues. Only the CDR3 region is kept as DNA, spanning 33 bases read in frame from base 1. The germline V gene supplies CDR1 SGDLS and CDR2 YYNGEE. Turning to this clone: Its antigen specificity is not known. The input lacks base qualities; no much larger clone sits a single base away.

To prepare the library, the immunoSEQ multiplex PCR assay was applied. Held by TCRdb, this immuneACCESS table contains in-frame sequences only and omits some clones. Under half of the omission traces to an unresolved V gene where checked; the cause of the rest is unknown. This sample is represented by 350,000 to 450,000 clones; 75% to 95% of them were singletons. The ten largest clonotypes hold around 6.8% of the sample. Sequencing was performed on PBMCs. The receptor was derived from a man aged 40-50 years with head and neck cancer. The sequence is built from TRBV9 and TRBJ2-1, with the D gene call left open. The CDR3 region has the sequence CASSVGAEQFF. The base sequence is TGTGCCAGCAGCGTAGGTGCTGAGCAGTTCTTC.